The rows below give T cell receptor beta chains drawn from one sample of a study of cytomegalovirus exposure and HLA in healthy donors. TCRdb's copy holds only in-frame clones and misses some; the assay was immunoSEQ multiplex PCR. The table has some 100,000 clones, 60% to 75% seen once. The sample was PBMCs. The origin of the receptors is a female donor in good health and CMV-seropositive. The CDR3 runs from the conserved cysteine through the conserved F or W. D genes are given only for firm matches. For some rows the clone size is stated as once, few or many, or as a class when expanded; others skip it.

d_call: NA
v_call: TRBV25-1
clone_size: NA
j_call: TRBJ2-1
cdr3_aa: CASSDRETYREQFF
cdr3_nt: TGTGCCAGCAGTGACAGGGAAACTTACAGGGAGCAGTTCTTC

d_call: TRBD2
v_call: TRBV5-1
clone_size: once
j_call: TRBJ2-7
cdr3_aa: CASSFVGGSYEQYF
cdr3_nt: TGCGCCAGCAGCTTTGTGGGAGGGTCCTACGAGCAGTACTTC

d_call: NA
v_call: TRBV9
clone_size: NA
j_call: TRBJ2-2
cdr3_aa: CAIGVNTGELFF
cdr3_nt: TGTGCCATAGGGGTGAACACCGGGGAGCTGTTTTTT

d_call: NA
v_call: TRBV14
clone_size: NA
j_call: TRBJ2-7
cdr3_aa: CASSQGGYEQYF
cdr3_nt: TGTGCCAGCAGCCAAGGAGGCTACGAGCAGTACTTC

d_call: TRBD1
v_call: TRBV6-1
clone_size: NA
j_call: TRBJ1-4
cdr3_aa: CASKTGGWENEKLFF
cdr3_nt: TGTGCCAGCAAAACAGGGGGGTGGGAAAATGAAAAACTGTTTTTT

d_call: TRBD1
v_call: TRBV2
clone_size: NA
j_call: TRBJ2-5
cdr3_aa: CASRVTGHAETQYF
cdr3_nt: TGTGCCAGCAGGGTGACAGGGCATGCGGAGACCCAGTACTTC

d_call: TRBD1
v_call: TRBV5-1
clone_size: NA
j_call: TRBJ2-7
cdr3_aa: CASSLETGVQYEQYF
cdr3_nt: TGCGCCAGCAGCTTGGAGACAGGGGTTCAGTACGAGCAGTACTTC

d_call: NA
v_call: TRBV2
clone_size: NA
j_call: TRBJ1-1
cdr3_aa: CASMYREAFF
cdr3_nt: TGTGCCAGCATGTACAGGGAAGCTTTCTTT

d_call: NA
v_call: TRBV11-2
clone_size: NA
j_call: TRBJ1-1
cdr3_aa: CASSLKASNLEAFF
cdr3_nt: TGTGCCAGCAGCTTAAAAGCTTCGAACCTTGAAGCTTTCTTT

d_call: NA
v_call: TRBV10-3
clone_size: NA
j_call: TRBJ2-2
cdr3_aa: CAISEDRKLNTGELFF
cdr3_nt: TGTGCCATCAGTGAAGACAGGAAATTAAACACCGGGGAGCTGTTTTTT

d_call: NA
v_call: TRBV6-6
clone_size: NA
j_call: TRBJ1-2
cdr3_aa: CASNPSQFANYGYTF
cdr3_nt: TGTGCCAGCAACCCATCACAATTCGCTAACTATGGCTACACCTTC

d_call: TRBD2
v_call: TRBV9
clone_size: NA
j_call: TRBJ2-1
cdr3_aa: CASSPLAGGGDEQFF
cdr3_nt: TGTGCCAGCAGCCCCCTAGCGGGGGGCGGCGATGAGCAGTTCTTC

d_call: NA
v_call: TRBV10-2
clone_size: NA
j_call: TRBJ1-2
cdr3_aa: CASSPGHGYGYTF
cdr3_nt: TGCGCCAGCAGTCCGGGACACGGGTATGGCTACACCTTC

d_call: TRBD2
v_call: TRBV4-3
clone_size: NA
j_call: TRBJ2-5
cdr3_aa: CASSTLAGETQYF
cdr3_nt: TGCGCCAGCAGCACCCTAGCGGGGGAGACCCAGTACTTC

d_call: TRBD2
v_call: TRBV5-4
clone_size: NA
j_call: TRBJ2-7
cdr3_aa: CASFRRTSGGVTVEQYF
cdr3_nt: TGTGCCAGCTTTCGGCGGACTAGCGGGGGGGTTACTGTCGAGCAGTACTTC

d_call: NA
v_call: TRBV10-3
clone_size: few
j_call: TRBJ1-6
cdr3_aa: CAISSQDGSSPLHF
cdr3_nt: TGTGCCATCTCATCGCAGGATGGTAGTTCACCCCTCCACTTT

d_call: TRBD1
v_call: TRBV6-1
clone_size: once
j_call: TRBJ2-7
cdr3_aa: CASSADRDIFYEQYF
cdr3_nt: TGTGCCAGCAGTGCCGACAGGGACATCTTCTACGAGCAGTACTTC